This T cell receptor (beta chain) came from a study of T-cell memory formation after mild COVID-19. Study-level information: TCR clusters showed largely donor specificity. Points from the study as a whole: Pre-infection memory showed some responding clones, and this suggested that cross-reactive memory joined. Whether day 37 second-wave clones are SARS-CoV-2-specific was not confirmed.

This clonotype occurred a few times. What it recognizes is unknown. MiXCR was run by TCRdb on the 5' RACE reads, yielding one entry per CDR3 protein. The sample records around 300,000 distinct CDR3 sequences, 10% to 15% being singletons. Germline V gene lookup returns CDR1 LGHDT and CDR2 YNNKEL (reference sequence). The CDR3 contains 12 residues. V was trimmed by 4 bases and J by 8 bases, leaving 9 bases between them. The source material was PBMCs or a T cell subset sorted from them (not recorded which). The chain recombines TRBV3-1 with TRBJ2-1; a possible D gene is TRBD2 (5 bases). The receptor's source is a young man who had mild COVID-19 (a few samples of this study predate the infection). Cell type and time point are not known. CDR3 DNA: TGTGCCAGCAGCCGAGGGATGCATGAGCAGTTCTTC. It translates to CASSRGMHEQFF.